This entry is about one T cell receptor beta chain. The antigen remains undetermined. This specimen comes from a study of vaccination effects on CD4 cells after COVID-19. Findings and limits, study-wide: Late post-vaccination, clones induced by infection and those induced by vaccine underwent marked clonal contraction.

Here immunoSEQ multiplex PCR was the method, and the copy in TCRdb shows in-frame clones only, minus some. The sample comprises 30,000 to 40,000 clones, around 70% of which are singletons, and more than 10% rests with the top ten. CDR3 length: 14 residues. V dropped 7 bases and J dropped 0; count of bases not matched to a gene: 6. Germline CDR1 is MNHEY and CDR2 is SVGAGI. Peptide-pool stimulation followed by sequencing identified expanded antigen-specific CD4+ clonotypes in the ViraFEST assay. Culturing for 10 to 11 days preceded CD4+ T cell isolation. Every participant took two doses of the BNT162b2 or mRNA-1273 vaccine.

The gene calls are TRBV6-5 and TRBJ2-7; 7 nucleotides match TRBD1. The source material was CD4+ T cells from PBMCs cultured with HCoV-229E spike peptides, sampled after COVID-19 vaccination. The receptor comes from a human donor who received a COVID-19 vaccine. This CDR3 is CASTTGVSSYEQYF. The CDR3 nucleotides read TGTGCCAGCACAACAGGGGTGAGCTCCTACGAGCAGTACTTC.